Listed here is a single T cell receptor beta chain. The antigen is undetermined. From each donor, at least one pre-ART PBMC sample and at least two post-ART PBMC samples were obtained. Researchers report immunoSEQ v3.0 was run at survey level. For each individual sample, sequencing targeted about 35,000-55,000 T-cell genomes. Only in-frame clones appear in the TCRdb table, and some are missing; sequencing was by immunoSEQ multiplex PCR. The table includes tens of thousands of clones, roughly four fifths detected once. The data are from a study of long-term antiretroviral therapy in people with HIV. Findings of the study overall: Diversity measured after ART increased yet remained under transplant donor controls. Investigators report no available data on ART adherence, viral resistance or therapy changes.

The clonotype originates from a young man with HIV. The sample in question was unsorted PBMCs, obtained 0.3 years after starting antiretroviral therapy.

CDR3 residues: CASRRLAGGLRETQYF. In nucleotides, the CDR3 is TGTGCCAGCAGAAGACTAGCGGGGGGGCTGCGAGAGACCCAGTACTTC. V gene TRBV6-6 combines with J gene TRBJ2-5; TRBD2 matches at 14 bases. The V gene end was trimmed by 6 bases and the J gene end by 4 bases; junction bases not matched to a gene: 7. The V gene's germline CDR1 is MNHNY and CDR2 SVGAGI (reference sequence). The CDR3 extends over 16 amino acids.